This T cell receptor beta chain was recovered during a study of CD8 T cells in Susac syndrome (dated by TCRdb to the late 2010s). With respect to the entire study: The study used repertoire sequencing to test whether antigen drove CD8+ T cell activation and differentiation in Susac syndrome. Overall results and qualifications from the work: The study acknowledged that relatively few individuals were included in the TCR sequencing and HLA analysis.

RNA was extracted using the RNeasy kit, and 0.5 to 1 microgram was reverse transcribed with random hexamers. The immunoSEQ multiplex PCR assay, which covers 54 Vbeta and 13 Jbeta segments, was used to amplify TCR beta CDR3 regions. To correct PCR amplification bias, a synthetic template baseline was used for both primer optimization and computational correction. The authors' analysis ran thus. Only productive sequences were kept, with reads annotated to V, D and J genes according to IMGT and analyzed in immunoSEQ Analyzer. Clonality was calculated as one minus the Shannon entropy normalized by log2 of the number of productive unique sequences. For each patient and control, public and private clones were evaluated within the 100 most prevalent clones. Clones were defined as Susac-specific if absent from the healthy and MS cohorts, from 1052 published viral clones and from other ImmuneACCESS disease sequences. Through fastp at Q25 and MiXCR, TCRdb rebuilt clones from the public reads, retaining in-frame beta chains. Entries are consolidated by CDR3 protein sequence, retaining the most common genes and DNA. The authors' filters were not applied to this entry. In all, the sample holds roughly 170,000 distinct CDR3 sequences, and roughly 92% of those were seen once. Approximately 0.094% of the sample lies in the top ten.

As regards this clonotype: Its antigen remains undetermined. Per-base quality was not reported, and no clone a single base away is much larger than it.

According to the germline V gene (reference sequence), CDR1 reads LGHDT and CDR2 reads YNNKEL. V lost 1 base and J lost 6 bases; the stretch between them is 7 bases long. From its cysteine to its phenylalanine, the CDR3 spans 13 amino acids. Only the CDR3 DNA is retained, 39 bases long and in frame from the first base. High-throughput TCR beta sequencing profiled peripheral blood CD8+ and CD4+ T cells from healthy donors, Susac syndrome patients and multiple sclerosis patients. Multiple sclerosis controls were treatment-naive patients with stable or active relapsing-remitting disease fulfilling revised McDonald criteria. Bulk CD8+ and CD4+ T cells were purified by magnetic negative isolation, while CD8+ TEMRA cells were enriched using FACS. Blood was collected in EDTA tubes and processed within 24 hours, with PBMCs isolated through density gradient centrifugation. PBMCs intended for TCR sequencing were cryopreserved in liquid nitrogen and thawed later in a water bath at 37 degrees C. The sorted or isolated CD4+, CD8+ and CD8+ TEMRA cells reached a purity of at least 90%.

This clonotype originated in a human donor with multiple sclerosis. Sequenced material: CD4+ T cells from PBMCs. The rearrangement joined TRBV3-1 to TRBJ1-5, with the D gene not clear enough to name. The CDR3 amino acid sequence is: CASSQAQGQPQHF. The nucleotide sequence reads TGTGCCAGCAGCCAAGCGCAAGGTCAGCCCCAGCATTTT.